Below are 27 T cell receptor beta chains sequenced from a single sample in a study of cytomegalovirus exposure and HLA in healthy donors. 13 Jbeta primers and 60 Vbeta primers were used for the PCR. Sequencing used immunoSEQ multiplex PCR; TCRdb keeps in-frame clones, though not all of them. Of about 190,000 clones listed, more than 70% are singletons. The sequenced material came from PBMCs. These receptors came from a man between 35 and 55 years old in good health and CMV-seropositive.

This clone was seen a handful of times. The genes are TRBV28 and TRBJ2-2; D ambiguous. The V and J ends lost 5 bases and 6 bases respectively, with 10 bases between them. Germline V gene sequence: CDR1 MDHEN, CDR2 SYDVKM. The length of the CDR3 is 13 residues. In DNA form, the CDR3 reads TGTGCCAGCAGTCCTAGTTGGGCCGGGGAGCTGTTTTTT. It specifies CASSPSWAGELFF. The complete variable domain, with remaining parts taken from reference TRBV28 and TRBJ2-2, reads DVKVTQSSRYLVKRTGEKVFLECVQDMDHENMFWYRQDPGLGLRLIYFSYDVKMKEKGDIPEGYSVSREKKERFSLILESASTNQTSMYLCASSPSWAGELFFGEGSRLTVL.

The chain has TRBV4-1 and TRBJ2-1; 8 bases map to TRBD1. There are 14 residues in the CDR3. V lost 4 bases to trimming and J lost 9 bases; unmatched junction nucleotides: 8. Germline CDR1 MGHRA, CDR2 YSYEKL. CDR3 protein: CASSPIGQGGEQFF. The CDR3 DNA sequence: TGCGCCAGCAGCCCTATAGGACAGGGTGGTGAGCAGTTCTTC.

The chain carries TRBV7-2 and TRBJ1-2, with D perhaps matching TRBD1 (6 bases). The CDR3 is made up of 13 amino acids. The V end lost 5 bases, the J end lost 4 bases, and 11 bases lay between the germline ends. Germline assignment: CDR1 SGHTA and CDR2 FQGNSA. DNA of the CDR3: TGTGCCAGCAGCGGGACAAGGGTCTATGGCTACACCTTC. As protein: CASSGTRVYGYTF.

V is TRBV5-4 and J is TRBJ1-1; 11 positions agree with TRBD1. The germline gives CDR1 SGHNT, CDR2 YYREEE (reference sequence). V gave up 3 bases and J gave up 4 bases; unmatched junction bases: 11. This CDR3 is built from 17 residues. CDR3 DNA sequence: TGTGCCAGCAGCTCACTAGGACAGGGGGCTTTTATCACTGAAGCTTTCTTT. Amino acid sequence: CASSSLGQGAFITEAFF.

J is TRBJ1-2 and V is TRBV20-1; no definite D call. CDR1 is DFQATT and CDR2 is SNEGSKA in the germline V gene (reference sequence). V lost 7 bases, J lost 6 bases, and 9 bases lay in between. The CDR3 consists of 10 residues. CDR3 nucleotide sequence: TGCAGTGGCCTCTCTAATGGCTACACCTTC. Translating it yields CSGLSNGYTF.

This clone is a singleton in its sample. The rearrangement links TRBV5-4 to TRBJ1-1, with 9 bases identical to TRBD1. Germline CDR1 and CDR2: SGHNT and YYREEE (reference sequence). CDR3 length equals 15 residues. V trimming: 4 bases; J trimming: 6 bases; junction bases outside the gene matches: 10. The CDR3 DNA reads TGTGCCAGCAGCCCGGCCGGGACAGGGATCGCTGAAGCTTTCTTT. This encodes CASSPAGTGIAEAFF.

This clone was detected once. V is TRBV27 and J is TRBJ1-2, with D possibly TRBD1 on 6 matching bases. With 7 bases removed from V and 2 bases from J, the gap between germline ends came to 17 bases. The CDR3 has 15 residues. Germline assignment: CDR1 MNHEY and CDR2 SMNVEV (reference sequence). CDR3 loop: CASTPVGGGNYGYTF. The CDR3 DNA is TGTGCCAGCACCCCAGTAGGGGGGGGCAACTATGGCTACACCTTC.

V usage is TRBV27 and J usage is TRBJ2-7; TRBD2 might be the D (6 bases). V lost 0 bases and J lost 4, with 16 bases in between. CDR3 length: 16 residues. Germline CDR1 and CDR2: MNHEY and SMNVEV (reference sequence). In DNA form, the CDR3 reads TGTGCCAGCAGTTTATCGTCCGGGGAGCGGGCTTACGAGCAGTACTTC. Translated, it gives CASSLSSGERAYEQYF.

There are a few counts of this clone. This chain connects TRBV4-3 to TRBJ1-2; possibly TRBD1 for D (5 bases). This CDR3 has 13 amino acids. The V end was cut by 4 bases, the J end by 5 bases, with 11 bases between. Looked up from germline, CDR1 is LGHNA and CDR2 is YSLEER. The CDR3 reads CASSPGGGYGYTF. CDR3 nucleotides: TGCGCCAGCAGCCCTGGCGGGGGTTATGGCTACACCTTC.

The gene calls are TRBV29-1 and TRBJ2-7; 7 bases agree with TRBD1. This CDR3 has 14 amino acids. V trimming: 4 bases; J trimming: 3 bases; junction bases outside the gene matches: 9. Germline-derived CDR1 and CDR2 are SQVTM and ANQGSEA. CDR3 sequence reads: CSVGTGATYYEQYF. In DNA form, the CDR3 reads TGCAGCGTTGGGACAGGCGCCACCTACTACGAGCAGTACTTC.

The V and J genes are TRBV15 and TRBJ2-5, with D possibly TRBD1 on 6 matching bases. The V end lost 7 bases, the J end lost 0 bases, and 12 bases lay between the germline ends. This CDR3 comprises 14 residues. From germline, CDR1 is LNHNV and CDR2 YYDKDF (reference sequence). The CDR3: CATTATGDQETQYF. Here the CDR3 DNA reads TGTGCCACCACCGCGACAGGAGACCAAGAGACCCAGTACTTC.

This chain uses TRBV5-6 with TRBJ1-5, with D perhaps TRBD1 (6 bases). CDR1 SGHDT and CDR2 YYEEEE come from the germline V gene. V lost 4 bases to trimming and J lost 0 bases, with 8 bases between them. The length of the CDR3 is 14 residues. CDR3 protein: CASSRTDSNQPQHF. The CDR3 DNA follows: TGTGCCAGCAGCCGGACAGATAGCAATCAGCCCCAGCATTTT.

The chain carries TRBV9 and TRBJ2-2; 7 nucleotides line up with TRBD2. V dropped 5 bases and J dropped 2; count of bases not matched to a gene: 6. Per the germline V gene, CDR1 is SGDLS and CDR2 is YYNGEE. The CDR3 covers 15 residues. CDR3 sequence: CASRPSGANTGELFF. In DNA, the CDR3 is TGTGCCAGCAGACCCAGCGGGGCCAACACCGGGGAGCTGTTTTTT.

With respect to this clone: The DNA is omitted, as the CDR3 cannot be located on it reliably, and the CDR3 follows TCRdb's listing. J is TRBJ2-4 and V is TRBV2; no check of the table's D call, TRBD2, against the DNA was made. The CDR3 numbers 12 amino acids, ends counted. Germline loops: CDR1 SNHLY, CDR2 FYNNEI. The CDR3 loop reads CASILESYIQYF.

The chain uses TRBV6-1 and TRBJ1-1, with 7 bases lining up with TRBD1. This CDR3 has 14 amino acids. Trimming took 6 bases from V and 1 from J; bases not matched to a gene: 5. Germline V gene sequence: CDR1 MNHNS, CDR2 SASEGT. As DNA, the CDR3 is TGTGCCAGCAGATGGGGACAGAGGAACACTGAAGCTTTCTTT. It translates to CASRWGQRNTEAFF.

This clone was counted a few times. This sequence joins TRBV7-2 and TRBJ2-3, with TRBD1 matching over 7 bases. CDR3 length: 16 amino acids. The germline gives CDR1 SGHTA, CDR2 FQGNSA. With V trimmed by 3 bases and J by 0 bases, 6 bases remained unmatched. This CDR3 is CASSFYWTGSTDTQYF. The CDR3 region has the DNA TGTGCCAGCAGCTTCTATTGGACAGGTAGCACAGATACGCAGTATTTT.

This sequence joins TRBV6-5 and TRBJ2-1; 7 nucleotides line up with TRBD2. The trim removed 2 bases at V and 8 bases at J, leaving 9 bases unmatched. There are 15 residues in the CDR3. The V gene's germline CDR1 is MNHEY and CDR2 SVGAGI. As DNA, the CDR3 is TGTGCCAGCAGTTACACTCCAGCGGGAATGCATGAGCAGTTCTTC. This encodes CASSYTPAGMHEQFF.

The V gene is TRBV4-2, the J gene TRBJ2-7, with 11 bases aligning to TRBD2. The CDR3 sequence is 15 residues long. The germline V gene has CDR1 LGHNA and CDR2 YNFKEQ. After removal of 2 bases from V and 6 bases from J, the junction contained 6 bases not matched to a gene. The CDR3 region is CASSQKTSGSAEQYF. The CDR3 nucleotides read TGTGCCAGCAGCCAAAAAACTAGCGGGAGTGCCGAGCAGTACTTC.

CDR3 sequence (DNA): TGTGCCAGCAGCAGACTAGCGGGGGACACAGATACGCAGTATTTT. Its protein product is CASSRLAGDTDTQYF. The chain combines TRBV6-4 with TRBJ2-3, with 12 nucleotides matching TRBD2. J lost 2 bases, V lost 6 bases, and 3 bases had no gene match. This CDR3 region has 15 residues. Germline V CDR1 and CDR2: MRHNA, SNTAGT.

The CDR3 is CASSIGRSSGNTIYF. DNA of the CDR3: TGTGCCAGTAGTATAGGGCGGAGCTCTGGAAACACCATATATTTT. The chain is built from TRBV19 and TRBJ1-3, with D uncertain. This CDR3 is built from 15 residues. Germline loops: CDR1 LNHDA, CDR2 SQIVND (reference sequence). Trimming removed 1 base at V and 0 bases at J, with 7 bases between.

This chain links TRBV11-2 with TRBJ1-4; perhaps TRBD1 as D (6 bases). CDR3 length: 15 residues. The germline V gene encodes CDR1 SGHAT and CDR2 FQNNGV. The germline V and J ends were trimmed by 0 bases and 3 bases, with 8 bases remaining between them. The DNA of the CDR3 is TGTGCCAGCAGCTTAGAGGGGGCGGCTAATGAAAAACTGTTTTTT. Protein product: CASSLEGAANEKLFF.

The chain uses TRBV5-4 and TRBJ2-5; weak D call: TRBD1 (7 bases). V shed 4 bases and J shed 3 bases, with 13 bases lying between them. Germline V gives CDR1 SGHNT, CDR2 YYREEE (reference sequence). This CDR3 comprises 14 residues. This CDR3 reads CASSPVRGEETQYF. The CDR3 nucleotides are TGTGCCAGCAGCCCGGTCAGGGGGGAAGAGACCCAGTACTTC.

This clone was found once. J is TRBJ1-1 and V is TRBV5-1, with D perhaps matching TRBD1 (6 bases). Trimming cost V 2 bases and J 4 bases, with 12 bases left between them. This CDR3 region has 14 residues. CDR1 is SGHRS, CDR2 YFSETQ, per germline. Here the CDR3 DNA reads TGCGCCAGCAGCTTTGGGGGCACGGGCACTGAAGCTTTCTTT. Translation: CASSFGGTGTEAFF.

This CDR3 reads CSVQTGVGPYGYTF. The CDR3 DNA sequence: TGCAGCGTCCAGACAGGGGTCGGGCCCTATGGCTACACCTTC. The chain uses TRBV29-1 and TRBJ1-2, with TRBD1 matching 8 bases. This CDR3 region has 14 residues. Germline CDR1 reads SQVTM; CDR2 reads ANQGSEA. Trimming cost V 6 bases and J 4 bases; bases outside gene matches: 10.

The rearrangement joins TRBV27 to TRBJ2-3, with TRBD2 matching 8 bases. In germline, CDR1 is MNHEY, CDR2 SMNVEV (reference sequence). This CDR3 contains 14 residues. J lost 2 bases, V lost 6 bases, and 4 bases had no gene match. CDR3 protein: CASRPSGLTDTQYF. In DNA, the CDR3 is TGTGCCAGCAGGCCTAGCGGGCTCACAGATACGCAGTATTTT.

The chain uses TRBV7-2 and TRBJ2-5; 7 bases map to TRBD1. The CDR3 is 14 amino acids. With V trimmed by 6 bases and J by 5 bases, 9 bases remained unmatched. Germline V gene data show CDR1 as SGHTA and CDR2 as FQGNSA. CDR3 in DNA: TGTGCCAGCAGATTGACAGGGCGCGTGGAGACCCAGTACTTC. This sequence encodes CASRLTGRVETQYF. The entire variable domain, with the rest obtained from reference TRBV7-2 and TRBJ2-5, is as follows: GAGVSQSPSNKVTEKGKDVELRCDPISGHTALYWYRQSLGQGLEFLIYFQGNSAPDKSGLPSDRFSAERTGGSVSTLTIQRTQQEDSAVYLCASRLTGRVETQYFGPGTRLLVL.

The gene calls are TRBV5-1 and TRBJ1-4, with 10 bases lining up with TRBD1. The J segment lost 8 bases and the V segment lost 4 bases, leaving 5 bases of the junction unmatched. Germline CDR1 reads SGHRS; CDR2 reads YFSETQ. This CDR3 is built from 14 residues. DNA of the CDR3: TGCGCCAGCAGCACCGGGACAGGGGAGGAAAAACTGTTTTTT. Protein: CASSTGTGEEKLFF.